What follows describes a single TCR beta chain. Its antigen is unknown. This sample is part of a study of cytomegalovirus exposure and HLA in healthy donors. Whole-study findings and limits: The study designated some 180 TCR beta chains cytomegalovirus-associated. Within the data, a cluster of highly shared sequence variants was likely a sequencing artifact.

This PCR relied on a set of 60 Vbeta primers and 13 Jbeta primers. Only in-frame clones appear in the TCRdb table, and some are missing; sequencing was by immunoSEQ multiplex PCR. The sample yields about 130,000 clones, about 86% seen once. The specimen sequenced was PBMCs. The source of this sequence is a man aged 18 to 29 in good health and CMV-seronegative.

The CDR3 nucleotides read TGCGCCAGCAGCCAAGGACACCGTGGCACCGGGGAGCTGTTTTTT. Its translation: CASSQGHRGTGELFF. The J gene is TRBJ2-2, the V gene TRBV4-3; D not resolved. The CDR3 contains 15 residues. V lost 1 base to trimming and J lost 4 bases, with 10 bases between them. CDR1 and CDR2 from the germline V gene are LGHNA and YSLEER.